Listed below are T cell receptor beta chains from one sample, sequenced in a study of long-term antiretroviral therapy in people with HIV. Method: immunoSEQ multiplex PCR; TCRdb's copy keeps in-frame clones and lacks some. The data contain under 25,000 clones, approximately 80% of them singletons. The starting material was unsorted PBMCs, obtained 1.6 years after starting antiretroviral therapy. These receptors all stem from a man between 35 and 55 years old with HIV. CDR3s include the opening cysteine and the closing phenylalanine or tryptophan. Each record gives: V gene, J gene, D gene, clone size, CDR3 protein, CDR3 DNA. D genes are given only for firm matches. Clone size, where shown, is once, few, many, or a class for clones that have expanded.

V: TRBV19
J: TRBJ2-7
D: TRBD1
size: NA
CDR3: CASSTLSGTVGYEQYF
DNA: TGTGCCAGTAGTACGTTATCCGGGACAGTCGGCTACGAGCAGTACTTC

V: TRBV19
J: TRBJ2-4
D: TRBD1
size: NA
CDR3: CASSPRQGLAKNIQYF
DNA: TGTGCCAGTAGTCCAAGACAGGGGCTAGCCAAAAACATTCAGTACTTC

V: TRBV11-2
J: TRBJ2-3
D: TRBD2
size: NA
CDR3: CASSSGTSALGDTQYF
DNA: TGTGCCAGCAGCTCCGGGACTAGCGCGCTCGGAGATACGCAGTATTTT

V: TRBV30
J: TRBJ1-2
D: NA
size: NA
CDR3: CAWTRDGQDQIF
DNA: TGTGCCTGGACCCGGGACGGCCAGGACCAAATCTTC

V: TRBV11-2
J: TRBJ1-3
D: TRBD1
size: NA
CDR3: CASSLEKGARGNTIYF
DNA: TGTGCCAGCAGCTTAGAAAAGGGGGCCCGGGGAAACACCATATATTTT

V: TRBV11-3
J: TRBJ2-3
D: TRBD1
size: NA
CDR3: CASSETGLSTDTQYF
DNA: TGTGCCAGCAGCGAGACAGGGTTGAGCACAGATACGCAGTATTTT

V: TRBV5-5
J: TRBJ2-7
D: NA
size: NA
CDR3: CASSLSETEFSYEQYF
DNA: TGTGCCAGCAGCTTATCCGAGACAGAATTCTCCTACGAGCAGTACTTC

V: TRBV7-2
J: TRBJ2-7
D: TRBD1
size: few
CDR3: CASSLGQGAHIF
DNA: TGTGCCAGCAGCTTAGGACAGGGGGCCCACATCTTC

V: TRBV14
J: TRBJ2-1
D: NA
size: NA
CDR3: CASSQDGRSFRYNEQFF
DNA: TGTGCCAGCAGCCAAGATGGGCGTTCGTTTAGGTACAATGAGCAGTTCTTC

V: TRBV30
J: TRBJ2-1
D: TRBD2
size: once
CDR3: CAWSGIEGLAPTHEQFF
DNA: TGTGCCTGGAGTGGAATCGAGGGACTAGCACCCACCCATGAGCAGTTCTTC

V: TRBV5-1
J: TRBJ2-1
D: TRBD2
size: NA
CDR3: CASSPLTSGSSNEQFF
DNA: TGCGCCAGCAGCCCGCTAACTAGCGGGAGCAGCAATGAGCAGTTCTTC

V: TRBV29-1
J: TRBJ2-2
D: TRBD1
size: NA
CDR3: CSVAVRGQGKNTGELFF
DNA: TGCAGCGTTGCCGTCCGGGGACAGGGGAAGAACACCGGGGAGCTGTTTTTT

V: TRBV4-1
J: TRBJ1-1
D: NA
size: once
CDR3: CASSHAPGHSNTEAFF
DNA: TGCGCCAGCAGCCATGCGCCGGGACACTCGAACACTGAAGCTTTCTTT

V: TRBV7-2
J: TRBJ2-5
D: NA
size: NA
CDR3: CASSSQGGGGGPQYF
DNA: TGTGCCAGCAGCTCTCAAGGTGGCGGAGGTGGACCCCAGTACTTC

V: TRBV7-2
J: TRBJ2-1
D: NA
size: NA
CDR3: CASSTRLNEQFF
DNA: TGTGCCAGCAGCACACGACTTAATGAGCAGTTCTTC

V: TRBV6-6
J: TRBJ1-5
D: TRBD1
size: NA
CDR3: CASSSADRGGNQPQHF
DNA: TGTGCCAGCAGTTCCGCCGACAGGGGGGGCAATCAGCCCCAGCATTTT

V: TRBV10-1
J: TRBJ1-1
D: NA
size: NA
CDR3: CASKDGQNTEAFF
DNA: TGCGCCAGCAAAGATGGACAGAACACTGAAGCTTTCTTT

V: TRBV13
J: TRBJ1-1
D: NA
size: NA
CDR3: CASKLERGSTEAFF
DNA: TGTGCCAGCAAACTCGAACGGGGGAGCACTGAAGCTTTCTTT

V: TRBV30
J: TRBJ2-7
D: NA
size: NA
CDR3: CAWGTGGGKYEQYF
DNA: TGTGCATGGGGCACTGGGGGGGGCAAGTACGAGCAGTACTTC

V: TRBV6-5
J: TRBJ1-6
D: TRBD1
size: NA
CDR3: CASSRTGGVDSPLHF
DNA: TGTGCCAGCAGTCGGACAGGGGGCGTGGATTCACCCCTCCACTTT

V: TRBV19
J: TRBJ2-7
D: TRBD1
size: NA
CDR3: CASSITGGSYEQYF
DNA: TGTGCCAGTAGTATAACAGGGGGCTCCTACGAGCAGTACTTC

V: TRBV30
J: TRBJ2-3
D: NA
size: NA
CDR3: CARGGGSTDTQYF
DNA: TGTGCCCGGGGTGGCGGTAGCACAGATACGCAGTATTTT

V: TRBV2
J: TRBJ1-1
D: NA
size: NA
CDR3: CASSEVIGGQRTMNTEAFF
DNA: TGTGCCAGCAGTGAAGTAATTGGAGGACAGAGAACTATGAACACTGAAGCTTTCTTT

V: TRBV11-2
J: TRBJ2-3
D: NA
size: NA
CDR3: CASSLGEATRTDTQYF
DNA: TGTGCCAGCAGCTTAGGTGAGGCGACACGCACAGATACGCAGTATTTT

V: TRBV19
J: TRBJ1-2
D: TRBD1
size: NA
CDR3: CASSIGGTAPNYGYTF
DNA: TGTGCCAGTAGTATAGGGGGGACAGCTCCTAACTATGGCTACACCTTC

V: TRBV5-8
J: TRBJ2-7
D: NA
size: NA
CDR3: CASSSDPGVYEQYF
DNA: TGTGCCAGCAGCTCTGACCCTGGGGTATACGAGCAGTACTTC

V: TRBV14
J: TRBJ2-2
D: TRBD2
size: NA
CDR3: CASSQTSLNTGELFF
DNA: TGTGCCAGCAGCCAGACTAGCCTGAACACCGGGGAGCTGTTTTTT

V: TRBV4-1
J: TRBJ1-3
D: NA
size: few
CDR3: CASSQGEGDTIYF
DNA: TGCGCCAGCAGCCAAGGAGAAGGGGACACCATATATTTT

V: TRBV11-1
J: TRBJ2-1
D: NA
size: once
CDR3: CASSSPGAVSYNEQFF
DNA: TGTGCCAGCAGCTCCCCAGGGGCGGTCTCCTACAATGAGCAGTTCTTC

V: TRBV6-5
J: TRBJ2-7
D: NA
size: NA
CDR3: CASSASSYEQYF
DNA: TGTGCCAGCAGTGCCTCCTCCTACGAGCAGTACTTC

V: TRBV14
J: TRBJ2-2
D: NA
size: NA
CDR3: CASSRFPTANTGELFF
DNA: TGTGCCAGCAGCCGTTTCCCGACAGCGAACACCGGGGAGCTGTTTTTT

V: TRBV2
J: TRBJ2-7
D: TRBD1
size: NA
CDR3: CASLAEAGGSYEQYF
DNA: TGTGCCAGCCTCGCCGAGGCAGGGGGATCCTACGAGCAGTACTTC

V: TRBV2
J: TRBJ1-1
D: TRBD1
size: NA
CDR3: CASSLGQGSTEAFF
DNA: TGTGCCAGCAGCCTAGGACAGGGAAGTACTGAAGCTTTCTTT

V: TRBV6-1
J: TRBJ1-1
D: NA
size: NA
CDR3: CASSEATRTEAFF
DNA: TGTGCCAGCAGTGAAGCGACCCGGACTGAAGCTTTCTTT

V: TRBV7-8
J: TRBJ2-3
D: TRBD2
size: NA
CDR3: CASSLLGLAGDTQYF
DNA: TGTGCCAGCAGCTTACTCGGACTAGCGGGAGATACGCAGTATTTT

V: TRBV19
J: TRBJ2-5
D: TRBD2
size: NA
CDR3: CASSILAGTGETQYF
DNA: TGTGCCAGTAGTATTCTAGCGGGAACGGGAGAGACCCAGTACTTC

V: TRBV29-1
J: TRBJ1-2
D: NA
size: NA
CDR3: CSVEESARDYGYTF
DNA: TGCAGCGTTGAAGAGTCTGCCAGGGACTATGGCTACACCTTC

V: TRBV6-6
J: TRBJ2-1
D: TRBD1
size: NA
CDR3: CASSRDRGGIEQFF
DNA: TGTGCCAGCAGCAGGGACAGGGGGGGGATTGAGCAGTTCTTC

V: TRBV18
J: TRBJ1-1
D: TRBD1
size: NA
CDR3: CASSRDSNTEAFF
DNA: TGTGCCAGCTCTCGGGACAGCAACACTGAAGCTTTCTTT

V: TRBV5-1
J: TRBJ2-1
D: TRBD1
size: NA
CDR3: CASSKEVGAGGLFEVFSQEQFF
DNA: TGCGCCAGCAGTAAGGAAGTTGGTGCAGGGGGCTTATTTGAGGTCTTTTCCCAGGAGCAGTTCTTC

V: TRBV27
J: TRBJ2-1
D: TRBD1
size: NA
CDR3: CASNPWAGGDEQFF
DNA: TGTGCCAGCAACCCTTGGGCAGGGGGCGATGAGCAGTTCTTC

V: TRBV5-4
J: TRBJ2-1
D: NA
size: NA
CDR3: CASSSLGGYNEQFF
DNA: TGTGCCAGCAGCTCCCTGGGGGGCTACAATGAGCAGTTCTTC

V: TRBV7-2
J: TRBJ1-6
D: NA
size: NA
CDR3: CASSYRGRENSPLHF
DNA: TGTGCCAGCAGCTATAGGGGACGGGAGAATTCACCCCTCCACTTT

V: TRBV5-6
J: TRBJ1-2
D: TRBD1
size: NA
CDR3: CASSLGTAVLYGYTF
DNA: TGTGCCAGCAGCCTGGGGACAGCGGTTTTGTATGGCTACACCTTC

V: TRBV6-1
J: TRBJ1-4
D: TRBD1
size: NA
CDR3: CASSRQGAQEKLFF
DNA: TGTGCCAGCAGTCGACAGGGGGCGCAGGAAAAACTGTTTTTT